This T cell receptor beta chain was identified during a study of early T cells in non-severe SARS-CoV-2 infection. CDR1 and CDR2 from the germline V gene are DFQATT and SNEGSKA (reference sequence). V was pared by 6 bases and J by 1 base, with 10 bases between. The CDR3 is made up of 12 amino acids. Ten or more counts support this clonotype. TCRdb reprocessed the 5' RACE reads via MiXCR and lists one record per CDR3 protein. The sample has around 99,000 distinct CDR3 sequences; 15% to 20% are singletons. The sample consisted of whole blood, taken at baseline. The rearrangement links TRBV20-1 to TRBJ2-7; D not resolved. The clonotype comes from an adult who was a healthcare worker with PCR-confirmed SARS-CoV-2 infection or an uninfected control (not recorded which). Here the CDR3 reads CSAATESYEQYF. DNA for the CDR3: TGCAGTGCCGCGACGGAATCCTACGAGCAGTACTTC.